The 11 T cell receptor beta chains in this list originate from one sample, sequenced in a study of T cells after yellow fever vaccination (dated by TCRdb to about 2019). The label giving this sample's treatment or condition can be read as: live attenuated yellow fever vaccine strain. Library prep was done by 5' RACE. The reads were generated on an Illumina HiSeq 2500. TCRdb handled the public reads itself, with Q25 trimming in fastp and clone calling in MiXCR, and kept productive beta chains. Each record represents a unique CDR3 protein, reported with the most common genes and DNA among its rows. The sample table holds 110,000 or so distinct CDR3 sequences, of which 7.2% were seen once. The top ten constitute more than 2.5% of the sample. The sample was CD4+ T cells sorted from PBMCs, taken approximately 40 days after the first yellow fever vaccination. Source of these receptors: a man younger than 35 who received the YFV17D yellow fever vaccine.

This clonotype has a count of ten or more. V gene TRBV28 combines with J gene TRBJ2-1, with D possibly TRBD1 on 5 matching bases. Germline CDR1 and CDR2: MDHEN and SYDVKM. This CDR3 region has 16 residues. The ends were cut back, 4 bases at V and 1 base at J, with 14 bases in the middle. The CDR3 loop is CASSSNRRGSYNEQFF. For the CDR3, the DNA is TGTGCCAGCAGTTCAAATAGAAGGGGTTCCTACAATGAGCAGTTCTTC.

This clonotype has at least ten counts. The chain carries TRBV20-1 and TRBJ1-6; D unclear. This CDR3 has 13 residues. The V and J ends lost 1 base and 10 bases respectively, with 11 bases between them. The germline gives CDR1 DFQATT, CDR2 SNEGSKA (reference sequence). Written as DNA, the CDR3 is TGCAGTGCTAGAGGTGACCCCGGGTCACCCCTCCACTTT. Residues: CSARGDPGSPLHF.

This clonotype appeared a few times. The rearrangement joins TRBV27 to TRBJ2-1; D is unresolved. Trimming took off 0 bases at V and 8 bases at J, with 11 bases between the two ends. This CDR3 is 14 amino acids long. From germline, CDR1 is MNHEY and CDR2 SMNVEV (reference sequence). CDR3 DNA sequence: TGTGCCAGCAGTTTATCATATAGGGTTGATGAGCAGTTCTTC. Encoded protein: CASSLSYRVDEQFF.

This clonotype has a count of ten or more. CDR3 protein: CATSKGEETQYF. CDR3 nucleotide sequence: TGTGCCACCTCGAAAGGGGAAGAGACCCAGTACTTC. The chain links TRBV10-3 to TRBJ2-5; D is possibly TRBD1 (5 bases). This CDR3 spans 12 amino acids. CDR1 is ENHRY, CDR2 SYGVKD, per germline. Trimming removed 10 bases from V and 3 bases from J, with 12 bases in between.

The chain uses TRBV6-5 and TRBJ1-2, with 8 bases identical to TRBD1. Germline values: CDR1 MNHEY, CDR2 SVGAGI. With 4 bases clipped from V and 8 bases from J, the junction kept 6 bases outside the gene matches. The CDR3 spans 13 residues. CDR3 sequence: CASSSGQGLGYTF. DNA for the CDR3: TGTGCCAGCAGTTCCGGACAGGGATTGGGCTACACCTTC.

This clonotype was counted at least ten times. The rearrangement uses TRBV7-9 and TRBJ2-3; 9 bases match TRBD2. There are 17 residues in the CDR3. With V trimmed by 5 bases and J by 5 bases, 14 bases remained unmatched. Per germline, CDR1 SEHNR and CDR2 FQNEAQ (reference sequence). In DNA, the CDR3 is TGTGCCAGCAGCCCACCTCTTTGGCGGGGGGGCGGAGATACGCAGTATTTT. It is translated as CASSPPLWRGGGDTQYF.

The chain's CDR3 is CASSPLQERAEAFF. In DNA, the CDR3 is TGTGCCAGCAGTCCCTTACAGGAAAGGGCTGAAGCTTTCTTT. The V gene is TRBV12-3 or TRBV12-4, the J gene TRBJ1-1, with D perhaps TRBD1 (5 bases). The CDR3 length is 14 residues. Trimming stripped 5 bases from V and 6 bases from J, with 16 bases between.

This clonotype came up many times. The chain carries TRBV10-3 and TRBJ1-5; D remains unclear. This CDR3 contains 14 residues. V was cut by 5 bases and J by 1 base, with 9 bases left in between. Germline loops: CDR1 ENHRY, CDR2 SYGVKD. The CDR3 sequence: CAISNGRSNQPQHF. The CDR3 region has the DNA TGTGCCATCAGTAATGGACGGAGCAATCAGCCCCAGCATTTT.

Of note for this clonotype: The CDR3 does not end in the conserved phenylalanine or tryptophan, so this is likely a read error. CDR3 bases: TGTGCCAGTAGTATCCGGGACAGACTGAACACTGAAGCTTTCTCT. It is translated as CASSIRDRLNTEAFS. The chain links TRBV19 to TRBJ1-1, with TRBD1 matching 7 bases. The ends lost 3 bases at V and 0 bases at J; junction bases unmatched: 4. The CDR3 length is 15 residues. From germline, CDR1 is LNHDA and CDR2 SQIVND (reference sequence).

This clonotype was picked up many times. This rearrangement joins TRBV5-1 to TRBJ2-7; D is perhaps TRBD2 (5 bases). V was shortened by 0 bases and J by 5 bases, with 18 bases between the two germline ends. There are 16 residues in the CDR3. Germline V gene sequence: CDR1 SGHRS, CDR2 YFSETQ. The CDR3 coding sequence is TGCGCCAGCAGCTTGGCGCTAGCCCGTAGGTGGGACGAGCAGTACTTC. As protein: CASSLALARRWDEQYF.

This clonotype showed up just a few times. The chain couples TRBV5-4 to TRBJ2-7; D not certain. Germline assignment: CDR1 SGHNT and CDR2 YYREEE (reference sequence). The CDR3 is 15 residues long. Trimming took off 2 bases at V and 3 bases at J, with 15 bases between the two ends. CDR3 residues: CASSFGPYSNYEQYV. As DNA, the CDR3 is TGTGCCAGCAGCTTCGGACCCTACTCCAACTACGAGCAGTACGTC.